This TCR beta chain was sequenced during a study of shared clonotypes between healthy human individuals. Study outcomes and limitations: Generally, naive subsets (rather than memory subsets) showed larger estimated richness. It was the few donors that limited the genetic and exposure-history diversity represented.

Looked up from germline, CDR1 is SQVTM and CDR2 is ANQGSEA. The V end lost 7 bases, the J end lost 3 bases, and 15 bases lay between the germline ends. The CDR3 covers 13 residues. The authors' processing: Sequence data from immunoSEQ were junction-only and lacked quality scores; consequently, filtering differed. Generated by immunoSEQ multiplex PCR, the TCRdb table keeps only in-frame clones and is missing some. V and J calls and clone size are those listed in that table; D and trimming were worked out from the DNA. The data contain some 800,000 clones, approximately 92% of them singletons. This clone was observed once. Its antigen is unidentified. The naive CD8 subset, CD45RO-negative cells positively selected for CCR7, excluded terminally differentiated effector memory CD45RA+ cells.

The rearrangement uses TRBV29-1 and TRBJ1-2; D gene unclear. The origin of this receptor is a man aged 25-40 years in good health. The specimen was naive CD8+ T cells sorted from blood. The CDR3 region has the DNA TGCAGCGCTGGTCCAAGGGCGGACTATGGCTACACCTTC. It codes for CSAGPRADYGYTF.